One sample yielded the 12 T cell receptor beta chains listed below, sequenced in a study of T cell repertoires in cytomegalovirus infection. TCRdb recomputed calls from the reads with MiXCR, one row per CDR3 protein. This table holds almost 550,000 distinct CDR3 sequences, about 17% found once. Sequenced sample: CD8+ T cells from PBMCs. Receptors originate from a human donor in good health (CMV status not recorded). Some clones in this sample may be carry-over from other donors' samples.

The V gene is TRBV2, the J gene TRBJ2-4, with a tentative D call TRBD1 (5 bases). Germline CDR1 is SNHLY and CDR2 is FYNNEI. CDR3 length: 15 amino acids. V was clipped by 4 bases and J by 0 bases, with 10 bases between them. The CDR3, as DNA: TGTGCCAGCAGTGCGGCAGGGCTAGCCAAAAACATTCAGTACTTC. Translated: CASSAAGLAKNIQYF.

The chain is built from TRBV4-1 and TRBJ1-2; 12 bases match TRBD1. The ends lost 3 bases at V and 6 bases at J; junction bases unmatched: 8. CDR1 is MGHRA, CDR2 YSYEKL, per germline. CDR3 length: 16 amino acids. For the CDR3, the DNA is TGCGCCAGCAGCCAGCCGGGACAGGGGGCTTCTAATGGCTACACCTTC. Protein: CASSQPGQGASNGYTF.

The chain combines TRBV20-1 with TRBJ2-7, with D possibly matching TRBD2 (5 bases). The V end lost 4 bases, the J end lost 1 base, and 11 bases lay between the germline ends. CDR1 is DFQATT, CDR2 SNEGSKA, per germline (reference sequence). This CDR3 spans 13 amino acids. In DNA, the CDR3 is TGCAGTGCTAACCCGGGAATATCCTACGAGCAGTACTTC. The encoded protein is CSANPGISYEQYF.

This clonotype was recorded a few times. The genes are TRBV19 and TRBJ2-1; 13 nucleotides match TRBD2. The CDR3 sequence is 18 residues long. J was trimmed by 2 bases and V by 3 bases; bases with no gene match: 7. The V gene's germline CDR1 is LNHDA and CDR2 SQIVND (reference sequence). CDR3 residues: CASSMWTSGRGAYNEQFF. The CDR3 DNA sequence: TGTGCCAGTAGTATGTGGACTAGCGGGAGAGGGGCCTACAATGAGCAGTTCTTC.

This clonotype was counted a few times. The chain recombines TRBV11-3 with TRBJ2-5; a possible D gene is TRBD2 (5 bases). CDR3 length: 13 residues. Germline CDR1 SGHNT, CDR2 YENEEA. The V and J ends lost 3 bases and 3 bases respectively, with 8 bases between them. As DNA, the CDR3 is TGTGCCAGCAGCTTTAGCGATGAAGAGACCCAGTACTTC. Translated: CASSFSDEETQYF. Together with reference TRBV11-3 and TRBJ2-5, the CDR3 gives the full variable domain: EAGVVQSPRYKIIEKKQPVAFWCNPISGHNTLYWYLQNLGQGPELLIRYENEEAVDDSQLPKDRFSAERLKGVDSTLKIQPAELGDSAVYLCASSFSDEETQYFGPGTRLLVL.

This clonotype was found many times. V and J are TRBV10-3 and TRBJ2-1, with TRBD2 identical over 8 bases. This CDR3 is 14 amino acids long. Germline values: CDR1 ENHRY, CDR2 SYGVKD. With 3 bases clipped from V and 4 bases from J, the junction kept 2 bases outside the gene matches. CDR3 bases: TGTGCCATCAGTGAACCGGGGGGGTACAATGAGCAGTTCTTC. This gives the protein CAISEPGGYNEQFF.

This clonotype was seen many times. V gene TRBV11-2 combines with J gene TRBJ1-3; D is unclear. The germline CDR1 and CDR2 sequences are SGHAT and FQNNGV. The CDR3 is 15 residues long. Trimming pared 4 bases from V and 5 bases from J, leaving 15 bases between. CDR3 bases: TGTGCCAGCAGCTCCCCGGTAGGGAAGAGAAACACCATATATTTT. It yields the protein CASSSPVGKRNTIYF.

In its sample, this clonotype was seen many times. The V and J genes are TRBV7-6 and TRBJ2-1; TRBD2 matches at 9 bases. The ends lost 7 bases at V and 1 base at J; junction bases unmatched: 5. CDR1 is SGHVS, CDR2 FNYEAQ, per germline. This CDR3 has 15 amino acids. As DNA, the CDR3 is TGTGCCAGCACCTTTAGCGGGAGTTCCTACAATGAGCAGTTCTTC. Its protein is CASTFSGSSYNEQFF. The variable domain in full, with the rest retrieved from reference TRBV7-6 and TRBJ2-1, is GAGVSQSPRYKVTKRGQDVALRCDPISGHVSLYWYRQALGQGPEFLTYFNYEAQQDKSGLPNDRFSAERPEGSISTLTIQRTEQRDSAMYRCASTFSGSSYNEQFFGPGTRLTVL.

This clonotype occurred many times. The chain carries TRBV10-2 and TRBJ2-1, with 15 positions matching TRBD2. The CDR3 is 20 amino acids. Per the germline V gene, CDR1 is WSHSY and CDR2 is SAAADI. The V and J ends lost 11 bases and 3 bases, in that order; junction bases with no gene match: 20. The CDR3 bases are TGCGCCTGGCCCCATGGGATCATCGGGACTAGCGGGAGGAACTACAATGAGCAGTTCTTC. Amino acid sequence: CAWPHGIIGTSGRNYNEQFF.

This clonotype has ten or more counts. The chain employs TRBV7-9 and TRBJ2-1; 9 bases map to TRBD2. This CDR3 has 15 amino acids. With 4 bases clipped from V and 5 bases from J, the junction kept 6 bases outside the gene matches. The germline V gene has CDR1 SEHNR and CDR2 FQNEAQ (reference sequence). The CDR3 DNA sequence: TGTGCCAGCAGCTCCCTATTAGCGGGAGACAATGAGCAGTTCTTC. Its translation is CASSSLLAGDNEQFF.

This clonotype was picked up a small number of times. The rearrangement links TRBV12-3 or TRBV12-4 to TRBJ2-3, with D possibly being TRBD1 or TRBD2 (5 bases each). The CDR3 extends over 13 amino acids. V was pared by 3 bases and J by 8 bases, with 12 bases between. CDR3 region: CASSFGGRGTQYF. As DNA, the CDR3 is TGTGCCAGCAGTTTCGGAGGAAGGGGTACGCAGTATTTT.

This clonotype has a count of ten or more. The chain recombines TRBV7-8 with TRBJ2-1; 7 bases fit TRBD1. J lost 3 bases, V lost 3 bases, and 5 bases had no gene match. CDR3 length equals 15 residues. Germline V gene sequence: CDR1 SGHVS, CDR2 FQNEAQ. The CDR3 region is CASSLEGGLYNEQFF. The CDR3 region has the DNA TGTGCCAGCAGCTTGGAAGGGGGCCTCTACAATGAGCAGTTCTTC.